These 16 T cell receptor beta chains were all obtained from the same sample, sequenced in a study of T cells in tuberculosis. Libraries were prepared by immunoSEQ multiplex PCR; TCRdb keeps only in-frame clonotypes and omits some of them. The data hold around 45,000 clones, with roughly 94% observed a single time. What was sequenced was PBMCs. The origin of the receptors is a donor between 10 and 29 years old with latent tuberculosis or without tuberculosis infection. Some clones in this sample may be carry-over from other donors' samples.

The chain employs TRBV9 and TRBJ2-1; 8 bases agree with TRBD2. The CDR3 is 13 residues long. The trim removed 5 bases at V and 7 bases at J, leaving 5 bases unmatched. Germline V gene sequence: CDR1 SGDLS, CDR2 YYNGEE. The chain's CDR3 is CASRAGEGNEQFF. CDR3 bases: TGTGCCAGCAGAGCGGGAGAAGGTAATGAGCAGTTCTTC.

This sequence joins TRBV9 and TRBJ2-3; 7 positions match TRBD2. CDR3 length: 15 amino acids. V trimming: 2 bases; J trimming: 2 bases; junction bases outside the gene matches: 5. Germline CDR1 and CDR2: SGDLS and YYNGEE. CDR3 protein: CASSVTSEDTDTQYF. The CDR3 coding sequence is TGTGCCAGCAGCGTTACTAGCGAGGACACAGATACGCAGTATTTT.

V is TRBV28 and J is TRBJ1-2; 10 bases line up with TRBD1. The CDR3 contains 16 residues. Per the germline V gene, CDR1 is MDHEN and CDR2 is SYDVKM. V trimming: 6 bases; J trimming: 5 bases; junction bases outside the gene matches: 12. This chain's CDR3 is CASRTIATGGMYGYTF. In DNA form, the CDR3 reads TGTGCCAGCAGGACGATCGCGACAGGGGGCATGTATGGCTACACCTTC.

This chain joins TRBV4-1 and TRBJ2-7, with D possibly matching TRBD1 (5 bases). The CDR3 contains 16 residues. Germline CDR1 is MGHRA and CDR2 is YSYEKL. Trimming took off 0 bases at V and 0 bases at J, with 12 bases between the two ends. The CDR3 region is CASSQEWAGRSYEQYF. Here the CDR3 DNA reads TGCGCCAGCAGCCAAGAGTGGGCAGGGCGCTCCTACGAGCAGTACTTC.

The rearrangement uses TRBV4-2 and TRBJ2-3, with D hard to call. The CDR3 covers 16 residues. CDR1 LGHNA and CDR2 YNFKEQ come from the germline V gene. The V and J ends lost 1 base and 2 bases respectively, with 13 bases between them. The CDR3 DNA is TGTGCCAGCAGCCAAGTAACCAGGCTACTCACAGATACGCAGTATTTT. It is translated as CASSQVTRLLTDTQYF.

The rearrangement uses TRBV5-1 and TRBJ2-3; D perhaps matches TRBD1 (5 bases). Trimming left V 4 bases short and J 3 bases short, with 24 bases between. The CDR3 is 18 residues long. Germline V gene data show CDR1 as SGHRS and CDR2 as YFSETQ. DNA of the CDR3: TGCGCCAGCAGCACCCTCGGCGGCTTGGGGCATCGGACAGATACGCAGTATTTT. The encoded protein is CASSTLGGLGHRTDTQYF.

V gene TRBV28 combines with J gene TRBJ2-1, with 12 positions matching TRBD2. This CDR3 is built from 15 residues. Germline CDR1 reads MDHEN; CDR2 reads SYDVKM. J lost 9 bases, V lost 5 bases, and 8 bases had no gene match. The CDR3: CASSTLAGGRIEQFF. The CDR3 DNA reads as TGTGCCAGCAGTACCCTAGCGGGAGGGCGCATTGAGCAGTTCTTC.

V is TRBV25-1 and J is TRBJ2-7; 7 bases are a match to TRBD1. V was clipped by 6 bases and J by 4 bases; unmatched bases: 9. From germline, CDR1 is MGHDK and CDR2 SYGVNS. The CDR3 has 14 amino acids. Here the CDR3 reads CASSRQGSVYEQYF. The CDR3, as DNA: TGTGCCAGCAGCCGACAGGGTTCGGTATACGAGCAGTACTTC.

The CDR3 loop reads CATSLGGINEKLFF. The CDR3 coding sequence is TGTGCCACCAGCCTGGGGGGGATTAATGAAAAACTGTTTTTT. The chain has TRBV15 and TRBJ1-4; D may be TRBD1 (5 bases). Trimming removed 5 bases at V and 4 bases at J, with 11 bases between. Per germline, CDR1 LNHNV and CDR2 YYDKDF (reference sequence). The CDR3 length is 14 residues.

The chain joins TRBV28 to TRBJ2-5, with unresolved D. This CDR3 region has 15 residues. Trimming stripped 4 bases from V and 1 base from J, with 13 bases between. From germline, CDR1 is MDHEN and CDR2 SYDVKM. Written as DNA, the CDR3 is TGTGCCAGCAGTTCAACCGCCCAGGCCCAAGAGACCCAGTACTTC. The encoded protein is CASSSTAQAQETQYF.

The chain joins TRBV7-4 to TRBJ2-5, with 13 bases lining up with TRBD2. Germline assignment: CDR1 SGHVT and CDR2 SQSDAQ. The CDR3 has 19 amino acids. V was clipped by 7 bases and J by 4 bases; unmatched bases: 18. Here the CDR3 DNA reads TGTGCCAGCACCAACCCCGGTGGACTAGCGGGAGAGAACGTAGAGACCCAGTACTTC. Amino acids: CASTNPGGLAGENVETQYF. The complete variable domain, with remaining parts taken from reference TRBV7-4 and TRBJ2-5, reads GAGVSQSPRYKVAKRGRDVALRCDSISGHVTLYWYRQTLGQGSEVLTYSQSDAQRDKSGRPSGRFSAERPERSVSTLKIQRTEQGDSAVYLCASTNPGGLAGENVETQYFGPGTRLLVL.

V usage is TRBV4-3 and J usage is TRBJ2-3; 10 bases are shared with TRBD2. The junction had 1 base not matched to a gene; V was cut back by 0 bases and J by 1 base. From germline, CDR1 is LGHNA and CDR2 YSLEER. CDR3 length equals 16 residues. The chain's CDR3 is CASSQDGTSGTDTQYF. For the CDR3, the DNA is TGCGCCAGCAGCCAAGACGGGACTAGCGGCACAGATACGCAGTATTTT.

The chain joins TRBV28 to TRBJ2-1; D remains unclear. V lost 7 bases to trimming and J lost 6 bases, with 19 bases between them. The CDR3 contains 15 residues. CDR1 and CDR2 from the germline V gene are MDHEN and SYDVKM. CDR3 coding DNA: TGTGCCAGCATAAGGTCTGGCGGATCGGGCAATGAGCAGTTCTTC. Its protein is CASIRSGGSGNEQFF.

DNA of the CDR3: TGCGCCAGAGGGGGAGTTGGGGAAGAGGGACTAGCGGGAGTTTGTGGGGCCAACGTCCTGACTTTC. Translating it yields CARGGVGEEGLAGVCGANVLTF. The rearrangement joins TRBV10-1 to TRBJ2-6; TRBD2 agrees at 14 bases. The CDR3 totals 22 residues. Germline CDR1 and CDR2: WNHNN and SYGVQD (reference sequence). The V gene end was trimmed by 9 bases and the J gene end by 3 bases; junction bases not matched to a gene: 22.

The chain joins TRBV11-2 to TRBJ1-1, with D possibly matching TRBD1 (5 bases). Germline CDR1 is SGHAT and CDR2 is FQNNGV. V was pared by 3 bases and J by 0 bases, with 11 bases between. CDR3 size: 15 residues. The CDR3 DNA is TGTGCCAGCAGCTTCGCTCAGGGTCTGAACACTGAAGCTTTCTTT. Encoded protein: CASSFAQGLNTEAFF.

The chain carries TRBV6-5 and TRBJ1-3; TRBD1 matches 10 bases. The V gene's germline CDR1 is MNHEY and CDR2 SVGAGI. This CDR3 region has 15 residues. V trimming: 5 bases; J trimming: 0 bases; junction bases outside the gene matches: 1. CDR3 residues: CASSRDRGSGNTIYF. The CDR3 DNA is TGTGCCAGCAGTAGGGACAGGGGCTCTGGAAACACCATATATTTT.